This T cell receptor (beta chain) was sequenced in a study of blood T cell repertoires in COVID-19. Study context: Sites in the United States, Italy and Spain provided acute and convalescent COVID-19 samples. The analysed material was cDNA or gDNA that came from T cells, B-cell-depleted T cells, or PBMCs.

This CDR3 contains 15 residues. Per the germline V gene, CDR1 is LGHDT and CDR2 is YNNKEL (reference sequence). The germline V and J ends were trimmed by 4 bases and 4 bases, with 13 bases remaining between them. Original processing notes: Reference gene primer amplification yielded estimated nucleated cell counts. Only in-frame clones appear in the TCRdb table, and some are missing; sequencing was by immunoSEQ multiplex PCR. V and J calls and clone size are as listed in that table; D and trimming were resolved from the DNA. The repertoire holds around 34,000 clones, around 80% seen once, with 41% in the top ten.

This clonotype was sampled from a man aged 80 or over with active or convalescent COVID-19. The sample comprised peripheral blood. V usage is TRBV3-1 (or the pseudogene TRBV3-2) and J usage is TRBJ2-2; possible D gene TRBD1, 6 bases. CDR3 coding DNA: TGTGCCAGCAGCCCCGGGGTAGGGGGCACCGGGGAGCTGTTTTTT. This encodes CASSPGVGGTGELFF.